Following are 13 T cell receptor beta chains from one sample sequenced in a study of T cell changes during pregnancy in multiple sclerosis. Clones were read by immunoSEQ multiplex PCR, and TCRdb kept only the in-frame ones, dropping some. The table includes 37,000 or so clones, about nine tenths detected once. Sequencing used CD4+ T cells from peripheral blood mononuclear cells, obtained in the first trimester of pregnancy. Source of these receptors: a female donor with multiple sclerosis, enrolled in a pregnancy study.

The rearrangement uses TRBV6-5 and TRBJ2-7; 13 positions match TRBD2. From germline, CDR1 is MNHEY and CDR2 SVGAGI. The trim removed 5 bases at V and 6 bases at J, leaving 7 bases unmatched. The CDR3 runs to 15 residues. CDR3 sequence: CASSPQLAGGGEQYF. The CDR3 bases are TGTGCCAGCAGTCCCCAACTAGCGGGAGGGGGCGAGCAGTACTTC.

V is TRBV18 and J is TRBJ1-4, with D tentatively TRBD1 (6 bases). The CDR3 runs 15 residues. CDR1 KGHSH and CDR2 LQKENI come from the germline V gene. V dropped 6 bases and J dropped 8 bases, with 19 bases sitting between them. The CDR3 sequence: CASSRNRVPEEKLFF. The CDR3, as DNA: TGTGCCAGCTCGCGGAACAGGGTCCCCGAGGAAAAACTGTTTTTT.

The chain joins TRBV7-2 to TRBJ1-1, with 7 bases fitting TRBD1. Unmatched junction bases numbered 5, after V lost 5 bases and J lost 2 bases. The CDR3 is 14 residues long. Germline-derived CDR1 and CDR2 are SGHTA and FQGNSA. CDR3 sequence (DNA): TGTGCCAGCAGCGCCTACAGGGGAAACACTGAAGCTTTCTTT. Translation: CASSAYRGNTEAFF.

About this clone itself: An end of the junction does not agree with germline; a read error may underlie this. The chain is built from TRBV4-2 and TRBJ2-7; the D gene is possibly TRBD2 (6 bases). The CDR3 sequence is 14 residues long. In germline, CDR1 is LGHNA, CDR2 YNFKEQ. The DNA for the CDR3 is TGTGCCAGCAGCCAAGATGGGGGTCCGGGGGTGAACACGTTC. Translated: CASSQDGGPGVNTF.

The rearrangement joins TRBV7-9 to TRBJ1-6; D may be TRBD1 (6 bases). Germline V gene data show CDR1 as SEHNR and CDR2 as FQNEAQ (reference sequence). The V end lost 3 bases, the J end lost 6 bases, and 15 bases lay between the germline ends. CDR3 length: 16 amino acids. The chain's CDR3 is CASSFADRPSNSPLHF. The DNA of the CDR3 is TGTGCCAGCAGCTTCGCAGACAGGCCAAGTAATTCACCCCTCCACTTT.

A note on this clone: Other DNA sequences in the sample encode the same CDR3. V gene TRBV6-4 combines with J gene TRBJ1-1; the D gene is possibly TRBD1 (5 bases). The length of the CDR3 is 13 residues. Germline V CDR1 and CDR2: MRHNA, SNTAGT. The ends were cut back, 4 bases at V and 1 base at J, with 7 bases in the middle. CDR3 sequence reads: CASSAGGNTEAFF. The DNA for the CDR3 is TGTGCCAGCAGTGCCGGGGGGAACACTGAAGCTTTCTTT.

This chain joins TRBV18 and TRBJ1-2; 7 nucleotides align to TRBD1. After removal of 4 bases from V and 7 bases from J, the junction contained 3 bases not matched to a gene. Germline lookup yields CDR1 KGHSH and CDR2 LQKENI. This CDR3 is 12 amino acids long. CDR3 DNA sequence: TGTGCCAGCTCACGGGACAGTGGTGGCTACACCTTC. Translation gives CASSRDSGGYTF.

V is TRBV7-2 and J is TRBJ2-5, with 10 positions matching TRBD2. Trimming cost V 0 bases and J 4 bases; bases outside gene matches: 2. Germline CDR1 reads SGHTA; CDR2 reads FQGNSA. The CDR3 is made up of 15 amino acids. The CDR3 reads CASSLASGGGETQYF. The CDR3 DNA sequence: TGTGCCAGCAGCTTAGCGAGCGGGGGGGGAGAGACCCAGTACTTC.

The chain has TRBV7-2 and TRBJ1-2; 7 bases agree with TRBD1. The V gene end was trimmed by 5 bases and the J gene end by 2 bases; junction bases not matched to a gene: 8. The V gene's germline CDR1 is SGHTA and CDR2 FQGNSA. The CDR3 has 15 amino acids. The CDR3, as DNA: TGTGCCAGCAGCCTTCGGGACAGCCAAAACTATGGCTACACCTTC. It specifies CASSLRDSQNYGYTF.

The chain combines TRBV30 with TRBJ1-2, with D possibly TRBD1 on 6 matching bases. This CDR3 is 14 amino acids long. In germline, CDR1 is GTSNPN, CDR2 SVGIG (reference sequence). Trimming stripped 0 bases from V and 6 bases from J, with 14 bases between. CDR3 sequence (DNA): TGTGCCTGGAGTGTACAAATACAGGGCCATGGCTACACCTTC. Amino acid sequence: CAWSVQIQGHGYTF.

The rearrangement joins TRBV5-1 to TRBJ2-1; tentatively, D is TRBD2 (6 bases). Deletions cut 1 base from V and 6 bases from J, with 17 bases between. CDR1 is SGHRS, CDR2 YFSETQ, per germline. The CDR3 runs 16 residues. In DNA, the CDR3 is TGCGCCAGCAGCTTGTTTGGGGGAGGCCCGGCCAATGAGCAGTTCTTC. This encodes CASSLFGGGPANEQFF.

J is TRBJ1-2 and V is TRBV10-3, with 7 bases fitting TRBD1. V lost 8 bases, J lost 5 bases, and 11 bases stayed unmatched. The CDR3 covers 14 residues. Germline V gene data show CDR1 as ENHRY and CDR2 as SYGVKD. CDR3 amino acids: CAIRETGDRYGYTF. The CDR3 coding sequence is TGTGCCATCCGAGAAACAGGGGATAGGTATGGCTACACCTTC.

This chain joins TRBV28 and TRBJ1-5, with 7 bases that match TRBD1. Germline lookup yields CDR1 MDHEN and CDR2 SYDVKM. The ends lost 4 bases at V and 4 bases at J; junction bases unmatched: 1. This CDR3 has 13 residues. The chain's CDR3 is CASSWGQNQPQHF. Written as DNA, the CDR3 is TGTGCCAGCAGTTGGGGACAGAATCAGCCCCAGCATTTT.